These 5 T cell receptor beta chains came from one sample sequenced in a study of response to subunit inactivated influenza vaccine. From the RT-PCR reads, TCRdb called clonotypes with MiXCR, one entry per CDR3 protein. The sample has some 640,000 distinct CDR3 sequences, 14% seen once. The specimen was PBMCs from blood, collected about 14 days before vaccination. The receptor source for this set is a man aged 45 to 65 who received an inactivated influenza vaccine.

V is TRBV4-1 and J is TRBJ2-3; TRBD2 agrees at 11 bases. V lost 0 bases to trimming and J lost 3 bases; unmatched junction nucleotides: 14. The CDR3 contains 20 residues. Germline CDR1 and CDR2: MGHRA and YSYEKL. The CDR3 loop is CASSQEASGGPLLPTDTQYF. CDR3 in DNA: TGCGCCAGCAGCCAAGAGGCTAGCGGGGGGCCACTCTTACCGACAGATACGCAGTATTTT.

J is TRBJ2-1 and V is TRBV10-3, with D possibly being TRBD1 (6 bases). V was cut by 6 bases and J by 5 bases, with 14 bases left in between. Germline V gene data show CDR1 as ENHRY and CDR2 as SYGVKD. The CDR3 runs 14 residues. The CDR3 is CAIRLTGSDNEQFF. For the CDR3, the DNA is TGTGCCATCAGGTTGACAGGTTCGGACAATGAGCAGTTCTTC.

This chain uses TRBV7-2 with TRBJ2-7; D is perhaps TRBD1 (5 bases). The V end was cut by 3 bases, the J end by 0 bases, with 15 bases between. Per germline, CDR1 SGHTA and CDR2 FQGNSA. CDR3 length: 16 residues. The CDR3, as DNA: TGTGCCAGCAGCTTTTTAAGGACACGGAGCTCCTACGAGCAGTACTTC. It yields the protein CASSFLRTRSSYEQYF.

This clonotype was seen more than once but under ten times. The chain carries TRBV4-2 and TRBJ2-1; perhaps TRBD1 as D (5 bases). The CDR3 spans 14 residues. The V end lost 2 bases, the J end lost 4 bases, and 9 bases lay between the germline ends. CDR1 and CDR2 (germline): LGHNA, YNFKEQ. The CDR3 nucleotides are TGTGCCAGCAGCCAACTGGGGCTTTACAATGAGCAGTTCTTC. Translation gives CASSQLGLYNEQFF.

This clonotype was seen repeatedly, ten times or more. This sequence joins TRBV5-6 and TRBJ2-2; 7 bases are a match to TRBD1. This CDR3 has 15 residues. CDR1 is SGHDT, CDR2 YYEEEE, per germline. V lost 2 bases to trimming and J lost 6 bases; unmatched junction nucleotides: 7. The CDR3 loop reads CASSLGGAISGELFF. CDR3 nucleotides: TGTGCCAGCAGCTTAGGGGGCGCTATTTCCGGGGAGCTGTTTTTT.